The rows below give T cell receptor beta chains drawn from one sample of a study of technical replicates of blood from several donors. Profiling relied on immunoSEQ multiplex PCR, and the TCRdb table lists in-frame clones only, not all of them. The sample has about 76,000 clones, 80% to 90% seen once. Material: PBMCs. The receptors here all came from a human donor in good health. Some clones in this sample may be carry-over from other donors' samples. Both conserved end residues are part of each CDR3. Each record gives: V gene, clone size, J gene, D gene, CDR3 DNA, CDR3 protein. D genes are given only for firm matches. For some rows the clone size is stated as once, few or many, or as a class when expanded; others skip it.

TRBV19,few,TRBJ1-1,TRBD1,TGTGCCAGTAGTATAGGGACAGGAGTGAACACTGAAGCTTTCTTT,CASSIGTGVNTEAFF
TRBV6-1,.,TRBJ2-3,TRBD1,TGTGCCAGCACCAAGGACAGGGGAGGGCCAGATACGCAGTATTTT,CASTKDRGGPDTQYF
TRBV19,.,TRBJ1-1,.,TGTGCCAGTAGTTTTTCCATCGGCGGCACTGAAGCTTTCTTT,CASSFSIGGTEAFF
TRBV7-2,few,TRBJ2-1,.,TGTGCCAGCAGCTTAGGACCGCAGGGGGGTGAGCAGTTCTTC,CASSLGPQGGEQFF
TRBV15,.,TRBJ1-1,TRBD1,TGTGCCACCAGCAGGAGGAAAGGGACAGTAACTGAAGCTTTCTTT,CATSRRKGTVTEAFF
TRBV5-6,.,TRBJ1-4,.,TGTGCCAGCAGCTTCAAATTAACAGGGACGGGTAATGAAAAACTGTTTTTT,CASSFKLTGTGNEKLFF
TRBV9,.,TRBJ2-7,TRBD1,TGTGCCAGCAGCGCAACAGGGGACTCCTACGAGCAGTACTTC,CASSATGDSYEQYF
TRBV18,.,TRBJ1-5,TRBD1,TGTGCCAGCTCACCGACAGGGGGAAACAATCAGCCCCAGCATTTT,CASSPTGGNNQPQHF
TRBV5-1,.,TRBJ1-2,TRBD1,TGCGCCAGCAGCTATGGACAGGCCGGCTACACCTTC,CASSYGQAGYTF
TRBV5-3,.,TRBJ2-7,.,TGTGCCAGGACACCTACAGAGTACGAGCAGTACTTC,CARTPTEYEQYF
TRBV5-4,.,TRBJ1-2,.,TGTGCCAGCAGCTTGCTCACGGGCTATGGCTACACCTTC,CASSLLTGYGYTF
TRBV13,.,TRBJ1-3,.,TGTGCCAGCAGCCCCGTCGCTAGCTCTGGAAACACCATATATTTT,CASSPVASSGNTIYF
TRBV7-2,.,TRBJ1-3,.,TGTGCCAGCAGCTTATCAGGGGCTGGAAACACCATATATTTT,CASSLSGAGNTIYF
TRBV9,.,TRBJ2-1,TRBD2,TGTGCCAGCAGCGTAGCCCGAAGCGGGGGGGCCGTTCTGGATGAGCAGTTCTTC,CASSVARSGGAVLDEQFF
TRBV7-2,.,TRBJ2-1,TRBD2,TGTGCCAGCAGCCCAACTAGCGGGGGGGCGGGCAATGAGCAGTTCTTC,CASSPTSGGAGNEQFF
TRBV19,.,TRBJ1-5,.,TGTGCCAGTAGTTTACAGGGCGGGCAGCCCCAGCATTTT,CASSLQGGQPQHF
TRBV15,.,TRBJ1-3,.,TGTGCCACCAGCAGAGATGGGGCAGGAGGAAACACCATATATTTT,CATSRDGAGGNTIYF
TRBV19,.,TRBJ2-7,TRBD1,TGTGCCAGTAGCTCCCGGGACAGGGCAACCTACGAGCAGTACTTC,CASSSRDRATYEQYF
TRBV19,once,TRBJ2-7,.,TGTGCCAGTAGTCACCTAACGGACGGACTATTCTCCTACGAGCAGTACTTC,CASSHLTDGLFSYEQYF
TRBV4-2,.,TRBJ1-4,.,TGTGCCAGCAGCCAAGAACTGGTCAGGGGAACTGCAACTAATGAAAAACTGTTTTTT,CASSQELVRGTATNEKLFF
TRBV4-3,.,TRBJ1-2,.,TGCGCCAGCAGCCAAGCAAGGGCTCAGGGTGGCTACACCTTC,CASSQARAQGGYTF
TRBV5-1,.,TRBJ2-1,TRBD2,TGCGCCAGCAGCTTACTAGCGGGGGGGATCAACAATGAGCAGTTCTTC,CASSLLAGGINNEQFF
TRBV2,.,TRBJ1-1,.,TGTGCCAGCAGTGAAGCCAGGTTTAACACTGAAGCTTTCTTT,CASSEARFNTEAFF
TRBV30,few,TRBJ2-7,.,TGTGCCTGGAGTGTACCCCCCCAGAGGTACGAGCAGTACTTC,CAWSVPPQRYEQYF
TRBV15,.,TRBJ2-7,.,TGTGCCACCAGCAGAGATCACAGGGTGATCGACGAGCAGTACTTC,CATSRDHRVIDEQYF
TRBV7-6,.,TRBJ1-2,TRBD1,TGTGCCAGCAGTCCAGGACAGGGGGCGTATTCTTTGAATGGCTACACCTTC,CASSPGQGAYSLNGYTF
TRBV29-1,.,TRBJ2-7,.,TGCAGCGCCCAGTGGGGGCCCTACGAGCAGTACTTC,CSAQWGPYEQYF
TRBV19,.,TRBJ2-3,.,TGTGCCAGTAGTATATTCCGGTTGACAGGTGGCCTGACAGATACGCAGTATTTT,CASSIFRLTGGLTDTQYF
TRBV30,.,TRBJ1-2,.,TGTGCCTGGCAAGGGGATAACTATGGCTACACCTTC,CAWQGDNYGYTF
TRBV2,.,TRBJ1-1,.,TGTGCCAGCAGACGGGGTGGAGGCACTGAAGCTTTCTTT,CASRRGGGTEAFF
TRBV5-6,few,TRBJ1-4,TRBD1,TGTGCCAGCTCGGACAGGTCATGGGAAAAACTGTTTTTT,CASSDRSWEKLFF
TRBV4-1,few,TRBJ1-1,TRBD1,TGCGCCAGCAGGAGCGGGACAGGGAGAACTGAAGCTTTCTTT,CASRSGTGRTEAFF
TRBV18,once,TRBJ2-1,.,TGTGCCAGCTCACTTATCCGTTACAATGAGCAGTTCTTC,CASSLIRYNEQFF
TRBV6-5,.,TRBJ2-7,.,TGTGCCAGCAGTTACCGGACACCCCAGGAAAGCGAGCAGTACTTC,CASSYRTPQESEQYF
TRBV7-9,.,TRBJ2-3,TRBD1,TGTGCCAGCAGCGCAGTCAGGACAGGGATGCCAGATACGCAGTATTTT,CASSAVRTGMPDTQYF